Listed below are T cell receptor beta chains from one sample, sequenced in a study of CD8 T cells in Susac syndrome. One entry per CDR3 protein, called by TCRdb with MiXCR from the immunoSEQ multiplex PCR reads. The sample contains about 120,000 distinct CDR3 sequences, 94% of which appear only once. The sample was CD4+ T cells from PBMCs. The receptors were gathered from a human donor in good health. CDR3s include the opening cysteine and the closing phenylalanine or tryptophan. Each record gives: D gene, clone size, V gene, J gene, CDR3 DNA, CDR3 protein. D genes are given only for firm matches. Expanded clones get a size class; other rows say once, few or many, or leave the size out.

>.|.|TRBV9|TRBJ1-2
TGTGCCAGCAGCCCAGGCGGGGGACAAAGCTACACCTTC
CASSPGGGQSYTF
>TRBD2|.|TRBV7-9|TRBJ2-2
TGTGCCAGCAGCTTAAGTCGGCTAGCGGATCTAACACACACCGGGGAGCTGTTTTTT
CASSLSRLADLTHTGELFF
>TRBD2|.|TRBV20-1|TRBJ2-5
TGCAGTGCTAGGGTAGCCGGGAGGGAGACCCAGTACTTC
CSARVAGRETQYF
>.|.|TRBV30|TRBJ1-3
TGTGCCTGGAGTGTCAAGGGGGATGCTGGAAACACCATATATTTT
CAWSVKGDAGNTIYF
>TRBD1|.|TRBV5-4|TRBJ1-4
TGTGCCAGCAGCCCGGGACAGATACCAACTAATGAAAAACTGTTTTTT
CASSPGQIPTNEKLFF
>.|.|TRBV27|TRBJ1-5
TGTGCCAGCAGTTTTACAACAGGGCTTCAGCCCCAGCATTTT
CASSFTTGLQPQHF
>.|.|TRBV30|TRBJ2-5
TGTGCCTGGAGTCTTGCGGTGGAAGAGACCCAGTACTTC
CAWSLAVEETQYF
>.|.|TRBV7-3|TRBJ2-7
TGTGCCAGCAGCCTACCGGGGCCCGACGAGCAGTACTTC
CASSLPGPDEQYF
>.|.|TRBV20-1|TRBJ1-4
TGCAGTGCTAGAAGGTCAGGAGAAAAACTGTTTTTT
CSARRSGEKLFF
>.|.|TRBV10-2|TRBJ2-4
TGCGCCAGCACCGTGTCGGGCCAAAACATTCAGTACTTC
CASTVSGQNIQYF
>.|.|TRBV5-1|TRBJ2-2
TGCGCCAGCAGCTTGGCAGGCAGCCTGGGATTAACGAACACCGGGGAGCTGTTTTTT
CASSLAGSLGLTNTGELFF
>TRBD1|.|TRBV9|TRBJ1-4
TGTGCCAGCAGCGTAACCGGACAGGGCCTGAATGAAAAACTGTTTTTT
CASSVTGQGLNEKLFF
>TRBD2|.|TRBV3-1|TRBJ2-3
TGTGCCAGCAGCCTTAGCGGGACTGCAGATACGCAGTATTTT
CASSLSGTADTQYF
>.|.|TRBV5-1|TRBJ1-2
TGCGCCAGCAGCTTTTGGGAAAACTATGGCTACACCTTC
CASSFWENYGYTF
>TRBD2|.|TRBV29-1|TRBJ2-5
TGCAGCGTTTCTGCGACCGGGGGGGAGACCCAGTACTTC
CSVSATGGETQYF
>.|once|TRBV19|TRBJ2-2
TGTGCCAGTAGTATAGATCTTGACATCACCGGGGAGCTGTTTTTT
CASSIDLDITGELFF
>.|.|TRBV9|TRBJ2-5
TGTGCCAGCAGCGTAGTCCCCGAAGAGACCCAGTACTTC
CASSVVPEETQYF
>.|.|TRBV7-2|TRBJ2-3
TGTGCCAGCACCATAGCTGCAGATACGCAGTATTTT
CASTIAADTQYF
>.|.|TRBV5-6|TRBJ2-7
TGTGCCAGCAGCTTGGGGCACGAGCAGTACTTC
CASSLGHEQYF
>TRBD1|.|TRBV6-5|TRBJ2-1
TGTGCCAGCAGTATTGGACAGGTGTCCTACAATGAGCAGTTCTTC
CASSIGQVSYNEQFF
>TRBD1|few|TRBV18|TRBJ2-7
TGTGCCAGCTCACCCGGGACAGGACCCTACGAGCAGTACTTC
CASSPGTGPYEQYF
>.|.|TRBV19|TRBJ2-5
TGTGCCAGTAGTATGGGCCTCCCGGGGTTAGAAGAGACCCAGTACTTC
CASSMGLPGLEETQYF
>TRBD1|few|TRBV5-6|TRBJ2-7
TGTGCCAGCAGTAGACAGGGGGCGTCCTTCAGTGGCTACGAGCAGTACTTC
CASSRQGASFSGYEQYF
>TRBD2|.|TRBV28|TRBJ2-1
TGTGCCAGCCGTCTAGCGGGAGTATCGGGGAACAATGAGCAGTTCTTC
CASRLAGVSGNNEQFF
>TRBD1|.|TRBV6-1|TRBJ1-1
TGTGCCAGCAGTCGGGTCCCGGGACAGGGGTACTCCACTGAAGCTTTCTTT
CASSRVPGQGYSTEAFF
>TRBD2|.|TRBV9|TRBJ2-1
TGTGCCAGCAGCGTAGAGGGCCTAGCGGCTAACAATGAGCAGTTCTTC
CASSVEGLAANNEQFF
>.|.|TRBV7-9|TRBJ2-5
TGTGCCAGCAGCTTAAGTTCGGAGACCCAGTACTTC
CASSLSSETQYF
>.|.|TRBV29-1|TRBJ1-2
TGCAGCGTTGATGGCAGGGGAGAGGATGGCTACACCTTC
CSVDGRGEDGYTF
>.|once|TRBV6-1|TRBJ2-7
TGTGCCAGCAGTGAGGTCGGGTACGAGCAGTACTTC
CASSEVGYEQYF
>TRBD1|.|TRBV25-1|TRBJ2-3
TGTGCCAGCAGTATGAGGGGGCCGTACACAGATACGCAGTATTTT
CASSMRGPYTDTQYF
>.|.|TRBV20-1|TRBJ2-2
TGCAGTGCTAGACGGCAGGGGAACACCGGGGAGCTGTTTTTT
CSARRQGNTGELFF